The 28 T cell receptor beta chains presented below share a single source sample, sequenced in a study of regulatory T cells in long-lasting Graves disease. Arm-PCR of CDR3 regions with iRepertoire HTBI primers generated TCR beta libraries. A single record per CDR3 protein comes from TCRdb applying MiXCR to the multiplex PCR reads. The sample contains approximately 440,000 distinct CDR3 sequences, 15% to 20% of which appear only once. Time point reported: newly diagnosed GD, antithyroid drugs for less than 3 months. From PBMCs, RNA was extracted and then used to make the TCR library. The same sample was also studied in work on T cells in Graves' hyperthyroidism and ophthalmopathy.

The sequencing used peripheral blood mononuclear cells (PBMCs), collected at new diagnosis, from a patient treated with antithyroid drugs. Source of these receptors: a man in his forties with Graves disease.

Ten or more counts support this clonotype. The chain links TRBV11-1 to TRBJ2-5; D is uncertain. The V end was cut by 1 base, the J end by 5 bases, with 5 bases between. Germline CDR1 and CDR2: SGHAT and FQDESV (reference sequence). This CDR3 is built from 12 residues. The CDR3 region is CASSLGTETQYF. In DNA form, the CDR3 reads TGTGCCAGCAGCTTAGGCACGGAGACCCAGTACTTC. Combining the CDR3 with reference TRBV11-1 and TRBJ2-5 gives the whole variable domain EAEVAQSPRYKITEKSQAVAFWCDPISGHATLYWYRQILGQGPELLVQFQDESVVDDSQLPKDRFSAERLKGVDSTLKIQPAELGDSAMYLCASSLGTETQYFGPGTRLLVL.

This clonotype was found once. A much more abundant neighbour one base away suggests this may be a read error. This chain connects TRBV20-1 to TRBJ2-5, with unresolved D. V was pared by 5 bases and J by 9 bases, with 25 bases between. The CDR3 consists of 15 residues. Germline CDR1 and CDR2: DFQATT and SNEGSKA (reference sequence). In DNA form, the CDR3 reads TGCAGTGCTCGCCGCATCCTTCCAAACGACGAGGCCCAGTACTTC. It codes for CSARRILPNDEAQYF.

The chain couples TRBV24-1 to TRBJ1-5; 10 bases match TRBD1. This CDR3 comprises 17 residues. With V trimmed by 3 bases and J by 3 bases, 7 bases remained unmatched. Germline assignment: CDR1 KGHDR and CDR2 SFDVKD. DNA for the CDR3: TGTGCCACCAGTGATCCAACCGGGACAGGGGCCAATCAGCCCCAGCATTTT. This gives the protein CATSDPTGTGANQPQHF.

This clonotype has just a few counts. The CDR3 is CAISDVGTGELFF. The CDR3 coding sequence is TGTGCCATCAGTGATGTCGGCACCGGGGAGCTGTTTTTT. V is TRBV10-3 and J is TRBJ2-2; D remains ambiguous. The CDR3 is 13 residues long. The germline gives CDR1 ENHRY, CDR2 SYGVKD. V was trimmed by 3 bases and J by 4 bases, leaving 6 bases between them.

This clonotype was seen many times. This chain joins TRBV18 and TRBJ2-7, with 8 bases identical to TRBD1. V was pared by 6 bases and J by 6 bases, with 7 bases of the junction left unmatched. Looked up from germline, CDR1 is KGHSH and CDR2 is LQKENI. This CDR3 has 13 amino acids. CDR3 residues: CASSGTGGREQYF. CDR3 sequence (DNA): TGTGCCAGCTCCGGGACAGGAGGGCGCGAGCAGTACTTC.

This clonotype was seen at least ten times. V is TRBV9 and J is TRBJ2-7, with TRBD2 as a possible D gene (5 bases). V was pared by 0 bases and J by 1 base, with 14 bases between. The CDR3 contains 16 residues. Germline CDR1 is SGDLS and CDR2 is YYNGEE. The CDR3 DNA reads TGTGCCAGCAGCGTAGGGGTGGACTGGCTTTCCTACGAGCAGTACTTC. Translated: CASSVGVDWLSYEQYF.

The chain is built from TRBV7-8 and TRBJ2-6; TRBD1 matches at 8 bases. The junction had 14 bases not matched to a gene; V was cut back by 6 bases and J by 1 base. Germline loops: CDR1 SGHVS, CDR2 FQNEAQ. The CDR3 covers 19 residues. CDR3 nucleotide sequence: TGTGCCAGCAGATTGGGACGAAGGACAGGGCTGTCTGGGGCCAACGTCCTGACTTTC. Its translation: CASRLGRRTGLSGANVLTF.

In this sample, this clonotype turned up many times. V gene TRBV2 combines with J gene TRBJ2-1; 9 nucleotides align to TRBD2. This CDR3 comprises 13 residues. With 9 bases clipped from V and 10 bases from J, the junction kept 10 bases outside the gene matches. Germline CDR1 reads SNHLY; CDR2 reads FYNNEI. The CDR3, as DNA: TGTGCCAGTACCGGGACTAGCTTAGGAGAGCAGTTCTTC. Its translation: CASTGTSLGEQFF.

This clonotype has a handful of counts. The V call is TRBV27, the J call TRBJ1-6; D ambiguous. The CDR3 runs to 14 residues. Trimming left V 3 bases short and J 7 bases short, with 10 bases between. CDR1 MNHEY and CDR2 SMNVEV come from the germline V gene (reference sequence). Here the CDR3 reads CASSFRTENSPLHF. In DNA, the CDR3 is TGTGCCAGCAGTTTTCGGACGGAGAATTCACCCCTCCACTTT.

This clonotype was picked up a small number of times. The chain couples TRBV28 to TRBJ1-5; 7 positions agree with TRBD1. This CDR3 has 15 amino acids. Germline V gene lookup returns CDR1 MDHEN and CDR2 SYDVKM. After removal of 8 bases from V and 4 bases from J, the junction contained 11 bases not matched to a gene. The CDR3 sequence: CASAPLQGRNQPQHF. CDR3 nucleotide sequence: TGTGCCAGCGCCCCTTTACAGGGGCGTAATCAGCCCCAGCATTTT.

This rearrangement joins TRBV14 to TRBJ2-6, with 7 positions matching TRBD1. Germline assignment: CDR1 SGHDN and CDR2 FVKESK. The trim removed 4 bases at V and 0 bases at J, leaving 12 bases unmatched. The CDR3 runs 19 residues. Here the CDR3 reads CASSRLFGQESSGANVLTF. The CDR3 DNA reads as TGTGCCAGCAGCCGACTATTCGGACAGGAAAGCTCTGGGGCCAACGTCCTGACTTTC.

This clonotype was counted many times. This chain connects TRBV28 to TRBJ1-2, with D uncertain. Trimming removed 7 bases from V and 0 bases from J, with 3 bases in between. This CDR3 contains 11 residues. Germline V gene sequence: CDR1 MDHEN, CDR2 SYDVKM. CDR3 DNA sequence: TGTGCCAGCAAAGCTAACTATGGCTACACCTTC. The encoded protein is CASKANYGYTF.

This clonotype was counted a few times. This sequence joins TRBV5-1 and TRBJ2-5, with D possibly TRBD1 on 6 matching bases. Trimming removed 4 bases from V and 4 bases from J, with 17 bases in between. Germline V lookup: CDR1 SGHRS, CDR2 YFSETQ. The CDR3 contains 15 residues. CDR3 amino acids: CASSVGTRGAETQYF. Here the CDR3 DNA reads TGCGCCAGCAGCGTTGGGACAAGGGGAGCAGAGACCCAGTACTTC.

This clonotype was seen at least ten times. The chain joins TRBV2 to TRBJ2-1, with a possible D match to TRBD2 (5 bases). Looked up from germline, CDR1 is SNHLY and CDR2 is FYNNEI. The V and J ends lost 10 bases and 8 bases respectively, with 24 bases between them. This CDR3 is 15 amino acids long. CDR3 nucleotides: TGTGCCAATAGAGGGAGCCTCATCCCGGGCGATGAGCAGTTCTTC. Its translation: CANRGSLIPGDEQFF.

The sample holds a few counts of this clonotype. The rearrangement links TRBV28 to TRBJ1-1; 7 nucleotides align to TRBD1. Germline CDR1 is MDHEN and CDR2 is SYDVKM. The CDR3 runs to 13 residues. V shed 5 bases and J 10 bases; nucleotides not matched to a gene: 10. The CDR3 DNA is TGTGCCAGCAGTCCTACCTTGGCAGGGGGAGCTTTCTTT. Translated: CASSPTLAGGAFF.

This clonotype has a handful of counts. CDR3 nucleotides: TGCAGTACCGACCCGGGTCCTGAGGCAGATACGCAGTATTTT. Amino acids: CSTDPGPEADTQYF. The chain combines TRBV20-1 with TRBJ2-3; D is ambiguous. V lost 8 bases and J lost 4, with 19 bases in between. Germline V gives CDR1 DFQATT, CDR2 SNEGSKA (reference sequence). The CDR3 contains 14 residues.

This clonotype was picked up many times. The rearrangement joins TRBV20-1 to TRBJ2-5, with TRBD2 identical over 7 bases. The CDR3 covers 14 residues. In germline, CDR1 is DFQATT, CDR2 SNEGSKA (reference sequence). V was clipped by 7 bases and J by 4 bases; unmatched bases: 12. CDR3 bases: TGCAGTGTTGGGACCGGGTGGGAGGGAGAGACCCAGTACTTC. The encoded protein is CSVGTGWEGETQYF.

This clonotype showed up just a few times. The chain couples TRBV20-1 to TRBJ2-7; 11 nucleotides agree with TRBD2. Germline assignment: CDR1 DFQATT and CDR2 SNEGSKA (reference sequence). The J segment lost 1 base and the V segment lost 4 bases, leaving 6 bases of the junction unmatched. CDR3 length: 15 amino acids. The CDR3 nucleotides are TGCAGTGCTATTTTAGCGGGAGGGTCATCCTACGAGCAGTACTTC. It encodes CSAILAGGSSYEQYF.

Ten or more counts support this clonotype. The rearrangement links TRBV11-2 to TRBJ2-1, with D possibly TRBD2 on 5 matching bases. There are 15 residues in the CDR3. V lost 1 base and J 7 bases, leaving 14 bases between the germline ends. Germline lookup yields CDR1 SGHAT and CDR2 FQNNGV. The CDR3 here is CASSLALAGKNEQFF. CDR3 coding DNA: TGTGCCAGCAGCTTAGCTCTAGCCGGCAAGAATGAGCAGTTCTTC. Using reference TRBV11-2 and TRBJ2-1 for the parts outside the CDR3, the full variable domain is EAGVAQSPRYKIIEKRQSVAFWCNPISGHATLYWYQQILGQGPKLLIQFQNNGVVDDSQLPKDRFSAERLKGVDSTLKIQPAKLEDSAVYLCASSLALAGKNEQFFGPGTRLTVL.

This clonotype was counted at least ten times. The CDR3 spells CASRSHPYRGSERPDSSYEQYF. DNA of the CDR3: TGTGCCAGCCGTTCCCACCCATATAGGGGGAGCGAAAGACCCGACAGCTCCTACGAGCAGTACTTC. The rearrangement uses TRBV28 and TRBJ2-7, with a weak D call TRBD1 (6 bases). Trimming took 8 bases from V and 0 from J, leaving 38 bases between them. Germline V gene data show CDR1 as MDHEN and CDR2 as SYDVKM. The CDR3 loop spans 22 amino acids.

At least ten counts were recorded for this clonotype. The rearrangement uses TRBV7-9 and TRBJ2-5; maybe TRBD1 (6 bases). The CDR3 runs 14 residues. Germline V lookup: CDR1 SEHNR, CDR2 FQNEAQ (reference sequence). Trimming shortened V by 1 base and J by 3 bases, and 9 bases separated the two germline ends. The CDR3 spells CASSLGTVKETQYF. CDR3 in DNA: TGTGCCAGCAGCTTAGGGACAGTAAAAGAGACCCAGTACTTC.

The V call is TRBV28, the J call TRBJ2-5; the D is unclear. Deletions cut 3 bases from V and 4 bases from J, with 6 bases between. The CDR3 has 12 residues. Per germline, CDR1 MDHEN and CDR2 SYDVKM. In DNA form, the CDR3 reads TGTGCCAGCAGTTTTTTGCGAGAGACCCAGTACTTC. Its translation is CASSFLRETQYF.

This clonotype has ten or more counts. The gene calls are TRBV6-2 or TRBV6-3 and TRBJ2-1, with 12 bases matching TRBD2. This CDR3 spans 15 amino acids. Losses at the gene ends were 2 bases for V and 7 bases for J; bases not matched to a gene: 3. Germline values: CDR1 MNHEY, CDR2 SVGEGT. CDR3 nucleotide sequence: TGTGCCAGCAGTTACGAGACTAGCGGGGGTAATGAGCAGTTCTTC. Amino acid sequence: CASSYETSGGNEQFF.

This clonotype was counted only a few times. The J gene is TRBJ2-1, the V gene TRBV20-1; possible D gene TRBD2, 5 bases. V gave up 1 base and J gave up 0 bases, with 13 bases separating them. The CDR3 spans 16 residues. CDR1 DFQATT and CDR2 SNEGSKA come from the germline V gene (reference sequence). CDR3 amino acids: CSARVQEGASYNEQFF. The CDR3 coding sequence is TGCAGTGCTAGAGTACAAGAGGGTGCCTCCTACAATGAGCAGTTCTTC.

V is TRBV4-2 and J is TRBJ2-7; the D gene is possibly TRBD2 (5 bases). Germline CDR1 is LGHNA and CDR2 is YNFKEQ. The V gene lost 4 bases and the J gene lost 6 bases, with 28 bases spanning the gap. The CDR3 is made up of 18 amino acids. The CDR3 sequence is CASSPLRPPRLASGEQYF. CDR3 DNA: TGTGCCAGCAGCCCCCTTCGGCCTCCGCGCCTAGCATCGGGCGAGCAGTACTTC.

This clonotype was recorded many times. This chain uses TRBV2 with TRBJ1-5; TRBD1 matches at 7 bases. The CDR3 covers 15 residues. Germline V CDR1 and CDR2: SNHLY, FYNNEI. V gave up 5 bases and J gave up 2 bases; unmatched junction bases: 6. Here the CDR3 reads CASSPDRAGNQPQHF. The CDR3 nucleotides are TGTGCCAGCAGTCCCGACAGGGCGGGCAATCAGCCCCAGCATTTT.

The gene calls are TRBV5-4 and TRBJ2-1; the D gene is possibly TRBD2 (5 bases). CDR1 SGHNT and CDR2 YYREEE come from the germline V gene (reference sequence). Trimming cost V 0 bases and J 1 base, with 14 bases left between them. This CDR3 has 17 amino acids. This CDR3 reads CASSLAVKAESYNEQFF. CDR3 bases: TGTGCCAGCAGCTTGGCCGTTAAAGCGGAGTCCTACAATGAGCAGTTCTTC.

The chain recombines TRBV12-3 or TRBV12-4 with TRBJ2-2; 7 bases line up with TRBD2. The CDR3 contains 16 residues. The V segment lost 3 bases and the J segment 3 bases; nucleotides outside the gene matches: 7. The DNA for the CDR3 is TGTGCCAGCAGTTTCGGCGCTAGCGGTCACACCGGGGAGCTGTTTTTT. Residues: CASSFGASGHTGELFF.